These 17 T cell receptor beta chains were all obtained from the same sample, sequenced in a study of shared clonotypes between healthy human individuals. Clones were sequenced by immunoSEQ multiplex PCR, and TCRdb holds only the in-frame ones, with some missing. The table has about 660,000 clones, about 74% seen once. The sequenced material came from memory CD4+ T cells sorted from blood. Subset noted: CD45RA-negative fraction. Source of these receptors: a woman aged 25 to 39 in good health.

The chain combines TRBV2 with TRBJ1-5; D gene unclear. The CDR3 is made up of 13 amino acids. The germline V and J ends were trimmed by 4 bases and 7 bases, with 11 bases remaining between them. Germline CDR1 is SNHLY and CDR2 is FYNNEI. CDR3 nucleotides: TGTGCCAGCAGTGGGTCCGGGGAACAGCCCCAGCATTTT. It translates to CASSGSGEQPQHF. Full variable domain (remainder filled in from reference TRBV2 and TRBJ1-5): EPEVTQTPSHQVTQMGQEVILRCVPISNHLYFYWYRQILGQKVEFLVSFYNNEISEKSEIFDDQFSVERPDGSNFTLKIRSTKLEDSAMYFCASSGSGEQPQHFGDGTRLSIL.

V and J are TRBV28 and TRBJ1-5; D might be TRBD1 (6 bases). The CDR3 has 16 amino acids. The V end was cut by 2 bases, the J end by 2 bases, with 13 bases between. Per the germline V gene, CDR1 is MDHEN and CDR2 is SYDVKM. The DNA of the CDR3 is TGTGCCAGCAGTTTAGGTCGGGGGGGCGGCAATCAGCCCCAGCATTTT. Its protein is CASSLGRGGGNQPQHF.

The genes are TRBV28 and TRBJ2-7, with D perhaps matching TRBD1 (5 bases). Trimming removed 5 bases at V and 1 base at J, with 9 bases between. This CDR3 is built from 13 residues. Germline-derived CDR1 and CDR2 are MDHEN and SYDVKM. The CDR3 DNA follows: TGTGCCAGCAGTCTGACAGATTCCTACGAGCAGTACTTC. This encodes CASSLTDSYEQYF.

This clone was observed once. The chain couples TRBV5-1 to TRBJ1-1; D is possibly TRBD1 (5 bases). The length of the CDR3 is 13 residues. The germline CDR1 and CDR2 sequences are SGHRS and YFSETQ. V shed 3 bases and J shed 5 bases, with 11 bases lying between them. CDR3 loop: CASSSGQQTEAFF. The CDR3 DNA sequence: TGCGCCAGCAGCTCCGGACAACAAACTGAAGCTTTCTTT.

This clone showed up just a few times. The chain has TRBV25-1 and TRBJ2-7, with D hard to call. Germline assignment: CDR1 MGHDK and CDR2 SYGVNS. Trimming stripped 3 bases from V and 0 bases from J, with 12 bases between. The CDR3 extends over 15 amino acids. The CDR3 DNA follows: TGTGCCAGCAGTGAGGCGAACACCCTCTCCTACGAGCAGTACTTC. Translation: CASSEANTLSYEQYF.

The rearrangement joins TRBV5-1 to TRBJ2-1, with 9 nucleotides matching TRBD2. The CDR3 extends over 16 amino acids. V gave up 0 bases and J gave up 6 bases; unmatched junction bases: 7. From germline, CDR1 is SGHRS and CDR2 YFSETQ. The CDR3 coding sequence is TGCGCCAGCAGCTTGGTACCGGGACTAGCATCCAATGAGCAGTTCTTC. The encoded protein is CASSLVPGLASNEQFF.

The genes are TRBV7-3 and TRBJ2-1, with 10 bases lining up with TRBD2. Germline V lookup: CDR1 SGHTA, CDR2 FQGTGA. This CDR3 has 17 residues. The trim removed 2 bases at V and 0 bases at J, leaving 4 bases unmatched. The CDR3 is CASSLVSGRFSYNEQFF. CDR3 DNA sequence: TGTGCCAGCAGCTTAGTTAGCGGGAGGTTCTCCTACAATGAGCAGTTCTTC.

V gene TRBV29-1 combines with J gene TRBJ2-3, with D maybe TRBD1 (6 bases). The CDR3 extends over 14 amino acids. Deletions cut 4 bases from V and 1 base from J, with 12 bases between. Germline lookup yields CDR1 SQVTM and CDR2 ANQGSEA. The DNA for the CDR3 is TGCAGCGTTGTTAGACAGGAGGGCACAGATACGCAGTATTTT. Protein sequence: CSVVRQEGTDTQYF.

This chain joins TRBV10-3 and TRBJ2-7; no firm D call. The ends were cut back, 0 bases at V and 0 bases at J, with 12 bases in the middle. Germline lookup yields CDR1 ENHRY and CDR2 SYGVKD. The CDR3 is 16 residues long. CDR3 sequence (DNA): TGTGCCATCAGTGAGTCGGCTGCAATGGGCTCCTACGAGCAGTACTTC. Its translation: CAISESAAMGSYEQYF.

The chain links TRBV5-1 to TRBJ2-3; 9 nucleotides align to TRBD2. V was pared by 4 bases and J by 6 bases, with 21 bases of the junction left unmatched. The CDR3 sequence is 19 residues long. Germline V gene sequence: CDR1 SGHRS, CDR2 YFSETQ. DNA of the CDR3: TGCGCCAGCAGCGGACCTAACCGGACTAGTAGCGGGGGCTTCGATACGCAGTATTTT. Its protein product is CASSGPNRTSSGGFDTQYF. Combining the CDR3 with reference TRBV5-1 and TRBJ2-3 gives the whole variable domain KAGVTQTPRYLIKTRGQQVTLSCSPISGHRSVSWYQQTPGQGLQFLFEYFSETQRNKGNFPGRFSGRQFSNSRSEMNVSTLELGDSALYLCASSGPNRTSSGGFDTQYFGPGTRLTVL.

V and J are TRBV7-9 and TRBJ2-2; D is ambiguous. The CDR3 spans 17 residues. The V end lost 6 bases, the J end lost 1 base, and 18 bases lay between the germline ends. In germline, CDR1 is SEHNR, CDR2 FQNEAQ (reference sequence). The CDR3 nucleotides are TGTGCCAGCAGGGCTGATAGGGCTCAGGAGAACACCGGGGAGCTGTTTTTT. Translated: CASRADRAQENTGELFF.

This clone showed up just a few times. This chain connects TRBV19 to TRBJ2-7, with 12 bases aligning to TRBD2. Looked up from germline, CDR1 is LNHDA and CDR2 is SQIVND (reference sequence). The CDR3 contains 14 residues. Trimming took 8 bases from V and 6 from J; bases not matched to a gene: 8. The CDR3 here is CASATSGRIGEQYF. CDR3 nucleotide sequence: TGTGCCAGTGCGACTAGCGGGAGAATCGGCGAGCAGTACTTC.

The J gene is TRBJ1-2, the V gene TRBV6-6, with 7 bases matching TRBD1. Germline V gene data show CDR1 as MNHNY and CDR2 as SVGAGI (reference sequence). The CDR3 has 15 amino acids. Unmatched junction bases numbered 5, after V lost 0 bases and J lost 4 bases. Written as DNA, the CDR3 is TGTGCCAGCAGTTACTCAGGGGGCGGCGGCTATGGCTACACCTTC. Its translation: CASSYSGGGGYGYTF.

The chain employs TRBV7-8 and TRBJ2-7; perhaps D is TRBD1 or TRBD2 (5 bases each). Trimming removed 5 bases from V and 8 bases from J, with 22 bases in between. Germline CDR1 and CDR2: SGHVS and FQNEAQ. The CDR3 covers 15 residues. The CDR3 sequence: CASSQTPGPTSKQYF. The CDR3 nucleotides read TGTGCCAGCAGCCAGACCCCGGGACCGACCAGCAAGCAGTACTTC.

The V and J genes are TRBV5-1 and TRBJ2-5, with D possibly TRBD2 on 6 matching bases. The CDR3 runs 15 residues. Trimming removed 5 bases at V and 0 bases at J, with 14 bases between. In germline, CDR1 is SGHRS, CDR2 YFSETQ. CDR3 loop: CASRDGGGNQETQYF. CDR3 bases: TGCGCCAGCAGAGACGGTGGCGGGAACCAAGAGACCCAGTACTTC.

This chain connects TRBV28 to TRBJ2-7; D may be TRBD2 (6 bases). The CDR3 has 14 amino acids. CDR1 is MDHEN, CDR2 SYDVKM, per germline. The V end was cut by 2 bases, the J end by 0 bases, with 8 bases between. DNA of the CDR3: TGTGCCAGCAGTTTAGCGGGAACCTCCTACGAGCAGTACTTC. This encodes CASSLAGTSYEQYF.

The rearrangement joins TRBV11-2 to TRBJ2-1; D perhaps matches TRBD2 (5 bases). The CDR3 has 14 amino acids. Trimming pared 5 bases from V and 7 bases from J, leaving 15 bases between. Looked up from germline, CDR1 is SGHAT and CDR2 is FQNNGV. CDR3 in DNA: TGTGCCAGCAGCCCGGACTCCATCCTGAATGAGCAGTTCTTC. Protein: CASSPDSILNEQFF.